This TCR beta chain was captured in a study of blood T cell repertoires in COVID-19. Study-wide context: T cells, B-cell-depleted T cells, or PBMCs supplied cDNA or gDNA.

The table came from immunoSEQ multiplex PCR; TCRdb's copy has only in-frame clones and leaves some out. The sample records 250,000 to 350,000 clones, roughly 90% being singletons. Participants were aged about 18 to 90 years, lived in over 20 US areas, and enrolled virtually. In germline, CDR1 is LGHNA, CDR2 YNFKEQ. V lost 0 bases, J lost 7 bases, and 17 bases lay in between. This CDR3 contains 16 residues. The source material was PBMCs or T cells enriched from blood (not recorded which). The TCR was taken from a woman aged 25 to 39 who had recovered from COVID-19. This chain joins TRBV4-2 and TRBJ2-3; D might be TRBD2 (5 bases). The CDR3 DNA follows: TGTGCCAGCAGCCAAGACGGGTGGGAGTCCGCGAATACGCAGTATTTT. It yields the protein CASSQDGWESANTQYF.